One T cell receptor (beta chain) is described in this entry. As yet, its antigen is unknown. This may arise from a read error, as a much more abundant clone is one base away. The data were taken from a study of T-cell reconstitution after alpha-beta-depleted transplantation in children. Study findings and constraints: The main origin of T-cell counts and diversity one year after transplant was newly produced T cells. Expanded graft clones numbering several hundred reportedly gave rise to alpha-beta T cells about two months after transplant. TCRbeta diversity was high at day 60 in some patients (a result of surviving recipient T cells and thymic progenitors).

Germline lookup yields CDR1 SQVTM and CDR2 ANQGSEA. Trimming took off 8 bases at V and 0 bases at J, with 16 bases between the two ends. This CDR3 has 14 residues. Preparing the TCRbeta library involved the use of unique molecular identifiers. From the PCR reads, TCRdb called clonotypes with MiXCR, one entry per CDR3 protein. The table has 550,000 to 800,000 distinct CDR3 sequences, approximately 14% seen once. The V and J genes are TRBV29-1 and TRBJ1-2; possibly TRBD1 for D (5 bases). The sequence was collected from a girl aged 2 to 9 with congenital amegakaryocytic thrombocytopenia, due to receive a stem cell transplant. Sample: PBMCs, taken before TCRalphabeta/CD19-depleted stem cell transplant. CDR3 nucleotide sequence: TGCAGCATAGGCTTGGGGCGGGCTAACTATGGCTACACCTTC. This codes for CSIGLGRANYGYTF.